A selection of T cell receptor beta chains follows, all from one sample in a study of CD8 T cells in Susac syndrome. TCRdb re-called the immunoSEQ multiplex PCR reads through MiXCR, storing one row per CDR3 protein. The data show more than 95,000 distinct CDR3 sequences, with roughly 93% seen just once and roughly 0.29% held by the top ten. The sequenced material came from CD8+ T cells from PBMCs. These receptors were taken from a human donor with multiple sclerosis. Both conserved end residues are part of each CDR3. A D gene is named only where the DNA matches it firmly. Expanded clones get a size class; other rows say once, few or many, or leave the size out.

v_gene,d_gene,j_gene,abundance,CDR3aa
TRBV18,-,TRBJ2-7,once,CASSPPGRVYEQYF
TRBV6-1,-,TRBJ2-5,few,CASSETGTQETQYF
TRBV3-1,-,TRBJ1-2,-,CASSQDGAGYGYTF
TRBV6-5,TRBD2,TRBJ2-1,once,CASNQGTSGINEQFF
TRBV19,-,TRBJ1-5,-,CASSIGAEGGNQPQHF
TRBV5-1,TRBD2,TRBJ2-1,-,CASSSRTSVGNEQFF
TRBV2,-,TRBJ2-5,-,CASSEYGAIQETQYF
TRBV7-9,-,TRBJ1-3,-,CAQPGVGGNTIYF
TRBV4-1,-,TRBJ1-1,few,CASSQGGSTEAFF
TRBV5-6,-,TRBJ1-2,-,CASSTTSGGADYGYTF
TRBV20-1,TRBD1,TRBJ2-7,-,CSASTGGIPYYEQYF
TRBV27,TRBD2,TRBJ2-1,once,CASSIKSGNNEQFF
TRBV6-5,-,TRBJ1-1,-,CASSYRLWNTEAFF
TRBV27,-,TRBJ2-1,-,CASSYWGRGGWNEQFF
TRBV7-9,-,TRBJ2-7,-,CASGGGGYEQYF
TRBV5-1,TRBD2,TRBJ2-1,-,CASSPWTSGRGNEQFF
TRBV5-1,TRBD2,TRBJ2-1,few,CASSSGLADHNEQFF
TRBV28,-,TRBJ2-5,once,CASSRLPGETQYF
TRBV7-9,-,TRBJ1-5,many,CASSLGGQPQHF
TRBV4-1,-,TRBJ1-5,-,CASSQVRYQPQHF
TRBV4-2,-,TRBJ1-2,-,CASSPPGTRNGYTF
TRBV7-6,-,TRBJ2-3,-,CASSLAFRVTDTQYF
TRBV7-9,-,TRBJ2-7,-,CASSQHAYEQYF
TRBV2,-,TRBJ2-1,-,CAGGANEQFF
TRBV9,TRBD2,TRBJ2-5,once,CASSGLAGVTLETQYF
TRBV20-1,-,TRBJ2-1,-,CSAREGQLHNEQFF
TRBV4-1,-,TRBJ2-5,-,CASSQDPSLETQYF
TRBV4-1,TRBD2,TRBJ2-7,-,CASSPAYTSGVGYEQYF
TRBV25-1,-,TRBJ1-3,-,CATFRGNTIYF
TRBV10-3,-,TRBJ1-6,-,CAISEVREALHF
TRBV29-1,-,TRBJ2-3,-,CSVHSDTQYF
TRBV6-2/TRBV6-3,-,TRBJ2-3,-,CASSYSGQSGDTQYF
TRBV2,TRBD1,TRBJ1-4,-,CASRGQSATNEKLFF
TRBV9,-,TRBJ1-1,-,CASSVDGSLNTEAFF
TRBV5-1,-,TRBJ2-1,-,CASSLAGSEQFF
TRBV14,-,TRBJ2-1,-,CASRQGAGKLHNEQFF
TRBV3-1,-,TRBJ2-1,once,CASSQDLGAPYNEQFF
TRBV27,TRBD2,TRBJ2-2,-,CASSLGRAGELFF
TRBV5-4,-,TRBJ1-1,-,CASTVGTTEAFF
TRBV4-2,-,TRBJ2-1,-,CASTFYETSPPGLSYNEQFF
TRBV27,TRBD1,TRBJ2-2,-,CASSPGQRSYTGELFF
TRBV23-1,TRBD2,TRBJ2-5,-,CANTGLAPETQYF
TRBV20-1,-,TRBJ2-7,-,CSAKGQGSSYEQYF
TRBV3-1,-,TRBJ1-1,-,CASSWDREVTEAFF
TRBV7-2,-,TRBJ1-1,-,CASSFTSLARQPWEAFF
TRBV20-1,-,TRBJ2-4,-,CSARNAGLAKNIQYF
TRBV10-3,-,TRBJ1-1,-,CAISESSGYDTEAFF